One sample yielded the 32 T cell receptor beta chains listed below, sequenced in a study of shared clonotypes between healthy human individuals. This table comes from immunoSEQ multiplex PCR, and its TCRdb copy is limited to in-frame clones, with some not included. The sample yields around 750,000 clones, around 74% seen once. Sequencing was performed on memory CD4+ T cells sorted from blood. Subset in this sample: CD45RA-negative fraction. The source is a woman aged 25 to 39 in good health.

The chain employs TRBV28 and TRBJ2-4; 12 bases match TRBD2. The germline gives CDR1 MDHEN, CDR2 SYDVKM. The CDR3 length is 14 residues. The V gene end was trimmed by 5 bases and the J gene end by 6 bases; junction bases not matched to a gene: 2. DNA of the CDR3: TGTGCCAGCAGTCCTAGCGGGAGGGGAAACATTCAGTACTTC. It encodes CASSPSGRGNIQYF.

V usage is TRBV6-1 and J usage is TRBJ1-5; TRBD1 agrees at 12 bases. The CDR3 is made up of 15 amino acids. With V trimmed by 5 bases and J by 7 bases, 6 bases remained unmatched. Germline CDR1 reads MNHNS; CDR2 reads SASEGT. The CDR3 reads CASSRDRGREQPQHF. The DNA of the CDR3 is TGTGCCAGCAGTCGGGACAGGGGGCGAGAACAGCCCCAGCATTTT.

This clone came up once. DNA for the CDR3: TGCGCCAGCAGCTACACTAGCGGTAGCTCCTACGAGCAGTACTTC. It yields the protein CASSYTSGSSYEQYF. This rearrangement joins TRBV5-1 to TRBJ2-7; 8 positions match TRBD2. The CDR3 is 15 amino acids. The germline CDR1 and CDR2 sequences are SGHRS and YFSETQ. Trimming at V came to 3 bases and at J to 0 bases, leaving 5 bases not matched to a gene.

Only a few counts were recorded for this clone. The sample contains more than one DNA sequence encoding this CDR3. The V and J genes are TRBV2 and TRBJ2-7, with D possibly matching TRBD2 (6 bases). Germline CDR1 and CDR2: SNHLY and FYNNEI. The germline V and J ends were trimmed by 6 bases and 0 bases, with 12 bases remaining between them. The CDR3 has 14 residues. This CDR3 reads CASSSGRNSYEQYF. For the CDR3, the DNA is TGTGCCAGCAGCTCCGGGAGAAACTCCTACGAGCAGTACTTC.

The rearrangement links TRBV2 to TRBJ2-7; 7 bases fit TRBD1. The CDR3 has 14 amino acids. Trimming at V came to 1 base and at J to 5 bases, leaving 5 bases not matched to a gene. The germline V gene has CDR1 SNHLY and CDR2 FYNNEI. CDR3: CASSEGAGGNEQYF. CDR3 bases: TGTGCCAGCAGTGAAGGGGCAGGGGGTAACGAGCAGTACTTC.

The DNA for the CDR3 is TGTGCCAGCAGTGAAGGGACAGGGTCGTACGAGCAGTACTTC. Its protein is CASSEGTGSYEQYF. The rearrangement uses TRBV25-1 and TRBJ2-5; the match to TRBD1 covers 9 bases. The J call is doubtful: the DNA matches TRBJ2-7 better. This CDR3 comprises 14 residues. The germline V gene has CDR1 MGHDK and CDR2 SYGVNS.

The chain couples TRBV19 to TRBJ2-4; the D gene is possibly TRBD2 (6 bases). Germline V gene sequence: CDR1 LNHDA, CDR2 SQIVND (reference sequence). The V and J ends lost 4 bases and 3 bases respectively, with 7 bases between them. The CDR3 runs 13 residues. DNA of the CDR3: TGTGCCAGTAGTAAGGGAGGCAAAAACATTCAGTACTTC. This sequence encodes CASSKGGKNIQYF.

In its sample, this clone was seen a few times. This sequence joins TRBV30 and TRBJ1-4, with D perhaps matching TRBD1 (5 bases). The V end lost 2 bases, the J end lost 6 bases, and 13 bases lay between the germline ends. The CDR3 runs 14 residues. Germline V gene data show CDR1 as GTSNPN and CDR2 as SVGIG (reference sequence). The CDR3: CAWSPRVGYEKLFF. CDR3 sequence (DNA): TGTGCCTGGAGTCCCAGGGTTGGCTATGAAAAACTGTTTTTT. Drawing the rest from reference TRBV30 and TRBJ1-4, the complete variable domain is SQTIHQWPATLVQPVGSPLSLECTVEGTSNPNLYWYRQAAGRGLQLLFYSVGIGQISSEVPQNLSASRPQDRQFILSSKKLLLSDSGFYLCAWSPRVGYEKLFFGSGTQLSVL.

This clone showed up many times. CDR3 coding DNA: TGTGCCAGTAGTATAGGGGCAAGCTCCTACGAGCAGTACTTC. This codes for CASSIGASSYEQYF. The chain combines TRBV19 with TRBJ2-7; D is unresolved. The length of the CDR3 is 14 residues. The V gene lost 1 base and the J gene lost 0 bases, with 7 bases spanning the gap. Germline CDR1 and CDR2: LNHDA and SQIVND (reference sequence).

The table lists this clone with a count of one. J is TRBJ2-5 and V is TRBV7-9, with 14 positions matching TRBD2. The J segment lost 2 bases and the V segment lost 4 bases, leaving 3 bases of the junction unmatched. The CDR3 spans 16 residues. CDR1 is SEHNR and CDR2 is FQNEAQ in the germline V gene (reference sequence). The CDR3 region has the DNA TGTGCCAGCAGCTCGGGACTAGCGGGGGCACAAGAGACCCAGTACTTC. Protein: CASSSGLAGAQETQYF.

This CDR3 reads CASSLGGGTGELFF. The DNA of the CDR3 is TGTGCCAGCAGCTTAGGTGGGGGGACCGGGGAGCTGTTTTTT. This rearrangement joins TRBV11-2 to TRBJ2-2; perhaps TRBD2 as D (6 bases). The CDR3 runs to 14 residues. Deletions cut 1 base from V and 5 bases from J, with 8 bases between. Germline lookup yields CDR1 SGHAT and CDR2 FQNNGV.

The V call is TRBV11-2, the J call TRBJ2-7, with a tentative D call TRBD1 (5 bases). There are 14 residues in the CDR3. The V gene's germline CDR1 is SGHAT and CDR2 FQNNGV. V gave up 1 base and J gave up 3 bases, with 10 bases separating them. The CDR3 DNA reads TGTGCCAGCAGCTTAGCCAGGACAAACTACGAGCAGTACTTC. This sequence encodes CASSLARTNYEQYF.

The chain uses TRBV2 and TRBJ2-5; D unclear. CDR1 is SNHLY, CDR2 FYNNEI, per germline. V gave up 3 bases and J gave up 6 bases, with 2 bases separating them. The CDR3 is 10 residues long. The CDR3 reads CASSEQTQYF. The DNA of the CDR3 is TGTGCCAGCAGTGAGCAGACCCAGTACTTC.

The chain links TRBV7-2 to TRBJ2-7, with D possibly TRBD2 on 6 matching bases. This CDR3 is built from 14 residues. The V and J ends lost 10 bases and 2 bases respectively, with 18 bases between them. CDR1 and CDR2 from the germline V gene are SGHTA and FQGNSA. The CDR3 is CATRAVGGPYEQYF. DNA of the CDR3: TGTGCCACCCGGGCCGTGGGGGGACCCTACGAGCAGTACTTC.

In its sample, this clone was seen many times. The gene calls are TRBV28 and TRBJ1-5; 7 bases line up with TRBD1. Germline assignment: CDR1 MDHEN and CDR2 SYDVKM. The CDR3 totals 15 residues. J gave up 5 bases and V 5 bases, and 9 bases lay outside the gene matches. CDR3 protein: CASSPQTGSYQPQHF. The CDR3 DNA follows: TGTGCCAGCAGTCCCCAGACAGGGTCCTATCAGCCCCAGCATTTT.

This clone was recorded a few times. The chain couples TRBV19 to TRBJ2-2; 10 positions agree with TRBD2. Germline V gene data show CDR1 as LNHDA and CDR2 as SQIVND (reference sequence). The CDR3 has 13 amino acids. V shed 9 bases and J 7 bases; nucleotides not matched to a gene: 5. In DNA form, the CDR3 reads TGTGCCAGCAAGCGGGAGGGGCACGGGGAGCTGTTTTTT. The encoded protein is CASKREGHGELFF.

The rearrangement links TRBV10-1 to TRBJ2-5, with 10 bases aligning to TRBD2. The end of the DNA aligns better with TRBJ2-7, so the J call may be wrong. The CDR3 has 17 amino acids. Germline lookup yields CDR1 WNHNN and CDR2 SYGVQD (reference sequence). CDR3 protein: CASSEYGLAGDAYEQYF. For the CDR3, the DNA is TGCGCCAGCAGTGAGTATGGGCTAGCGGGAGATGCATACGAGCAGTACTTC.

This CDR3 reads CASSPVGAYEQYF. The CDR3 DNA reads TGTGCCAGCAGCCCGGTAGGAGCCTACGAGCAGTACTTC. The chain has TRBV5-5 and TRBJ2-7; unclear D gene. The CDR3 runs to 13 residues. Trimming pared 4 bases from V and 2 bases from J, leaving 10 bases between. Per the germline V gene, CDR1 is SGHKS and CDR2 is YYEKEE (reference sequence).

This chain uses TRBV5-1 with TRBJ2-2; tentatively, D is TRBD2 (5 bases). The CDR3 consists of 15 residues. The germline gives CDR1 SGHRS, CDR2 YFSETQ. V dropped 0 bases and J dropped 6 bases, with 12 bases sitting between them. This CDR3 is CASSLDEGGSGELFF. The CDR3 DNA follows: TGCGCCAGCAGCTTGGACGAGGGTGGTTCCGGGGAGCTGTTTTTT.

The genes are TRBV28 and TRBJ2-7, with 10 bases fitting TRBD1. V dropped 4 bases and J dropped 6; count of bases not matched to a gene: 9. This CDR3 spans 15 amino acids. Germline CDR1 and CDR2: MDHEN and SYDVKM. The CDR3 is CASSSLGTGDREQYF. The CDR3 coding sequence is TGTGCCAGCAGTTCCCTCGGGACAGGGGATCGCGAGCAGTACTTC.

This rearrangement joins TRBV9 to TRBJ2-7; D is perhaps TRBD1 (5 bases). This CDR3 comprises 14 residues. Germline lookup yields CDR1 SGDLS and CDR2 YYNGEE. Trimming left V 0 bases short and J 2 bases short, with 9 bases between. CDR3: CASSVDQGTYEQYF. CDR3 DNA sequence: TGTGCCAGCAGCGTAGATCAGGGTACCTACGAGCAGTACTTC.

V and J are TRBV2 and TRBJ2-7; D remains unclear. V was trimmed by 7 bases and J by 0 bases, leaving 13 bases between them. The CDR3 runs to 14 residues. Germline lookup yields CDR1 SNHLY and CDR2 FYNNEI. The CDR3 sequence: CASKTIQSSYEQYF. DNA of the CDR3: TGTGCCAGCAAAACTATCCAAAGCTCCTACGAGCAGTACTTC.

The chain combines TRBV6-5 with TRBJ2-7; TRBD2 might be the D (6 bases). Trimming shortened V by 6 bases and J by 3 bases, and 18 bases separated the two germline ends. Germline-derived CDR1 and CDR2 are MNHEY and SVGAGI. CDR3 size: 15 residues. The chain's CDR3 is CASRGSRGSGYEQYF. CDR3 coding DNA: TGTGCCAGCAGGGGGAGTAGGGGTAGCGGCTACGAGCAGTACTTC.

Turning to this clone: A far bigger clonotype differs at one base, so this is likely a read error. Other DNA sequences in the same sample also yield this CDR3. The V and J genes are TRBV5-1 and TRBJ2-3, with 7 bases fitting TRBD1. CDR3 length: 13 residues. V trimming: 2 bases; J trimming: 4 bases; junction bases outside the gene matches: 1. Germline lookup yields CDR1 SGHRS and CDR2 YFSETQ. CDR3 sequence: CASSFGQADTQYF. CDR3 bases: TGCGCCAGCAGCTTCGGACAGGCAGATACGCAGTATTTT.

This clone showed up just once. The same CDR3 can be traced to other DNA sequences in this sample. The CDR3: CASSGQGARYGYTF. Written as DNA, the CDR3 is TGTGCCAGCAGTGGACAGGGGGCGCGATATGGCTACACCTTC. This rearrangement joins TRBV2 to TRBJ1-2, with 10 bases aligning to TRBD1. J lost 5 bases, V lost 4 bases, and 4 bases had no gene match. Germline CDR1 reads SNHLY; CDR2 reads FYNNEI. There are 14 residues in the CDR3.

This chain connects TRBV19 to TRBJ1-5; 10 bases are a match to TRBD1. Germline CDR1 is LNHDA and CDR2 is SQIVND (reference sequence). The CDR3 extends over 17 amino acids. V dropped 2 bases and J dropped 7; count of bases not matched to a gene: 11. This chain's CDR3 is CASSIFRTGGFGQPQHF. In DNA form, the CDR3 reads TGTGCCAGTAGTATATTCCGGACAGGGGGATTCGGACAGCCCCAGCATTTT.

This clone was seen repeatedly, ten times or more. The CDR3 coding sequence is TGTGCCAGCAGCTTCCGCGGGGGACTAGCGGGAATCGGGGAGCTGTTTTTT. This codes for CASSFRGGLAGIGELFF. This sequence joins TRBV13 and TRBJ2-2, with TRBD2 matching 13 bases. This CDR3 comprises 17 residues. Germline CDR1 PRHDT, CDR2 FYEKMQ (reference sequence). V dropped 3 bases and J dropped 7; count of bases not matched to a gene: 8.

The CDR3 DNA reads TGCGCCAGCACACAGGGATCAGTATACAATGAGCAGTTCTTC. It yields the protein CASTQGSVYNEQFF. The chain recombines TRBV5-1 with TRBJ2-1; D perhaps matches TRBD1 (6 bases). Germline CDR1 reads SGHRS; CDR2 reads YFSETQ. The CDR3 runs 14 residues. Trimming removed 6 bases at V and 4 bases at J, with 14 bases between.

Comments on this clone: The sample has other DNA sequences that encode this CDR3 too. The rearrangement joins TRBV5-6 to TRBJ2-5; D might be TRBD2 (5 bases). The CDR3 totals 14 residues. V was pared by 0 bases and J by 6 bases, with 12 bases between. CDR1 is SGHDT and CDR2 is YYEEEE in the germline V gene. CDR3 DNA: TGTGCCAGCAGCTTGGGACAACCGGGAAAGACCCAGTACTTC. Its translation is CASSLGQPGKTQYF.

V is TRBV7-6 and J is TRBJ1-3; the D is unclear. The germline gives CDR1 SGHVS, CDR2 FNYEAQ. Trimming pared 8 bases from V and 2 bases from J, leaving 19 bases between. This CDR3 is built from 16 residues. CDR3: CASGQTLYVTGNTIYF. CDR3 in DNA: TGTGCCAGCGGCCAGACCCTCTATGTGACTGGAAACACCATATATTTT.

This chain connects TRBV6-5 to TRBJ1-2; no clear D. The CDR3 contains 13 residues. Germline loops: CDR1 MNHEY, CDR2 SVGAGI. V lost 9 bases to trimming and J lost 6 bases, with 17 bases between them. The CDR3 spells CASKKVGYDGYTF. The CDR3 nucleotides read TGTGCCAGTAAAAAGGTGGGGTATGATGGCTACACCTTC.

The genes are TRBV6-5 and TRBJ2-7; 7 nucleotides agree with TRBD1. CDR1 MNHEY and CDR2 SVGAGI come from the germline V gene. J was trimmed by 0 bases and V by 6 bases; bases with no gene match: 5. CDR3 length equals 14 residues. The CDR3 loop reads CASRETGFSYEQYF. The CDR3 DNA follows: TGTGCCAGCAGGGAGACAGGGTTCTCCTACGAGCAGTACTTC.